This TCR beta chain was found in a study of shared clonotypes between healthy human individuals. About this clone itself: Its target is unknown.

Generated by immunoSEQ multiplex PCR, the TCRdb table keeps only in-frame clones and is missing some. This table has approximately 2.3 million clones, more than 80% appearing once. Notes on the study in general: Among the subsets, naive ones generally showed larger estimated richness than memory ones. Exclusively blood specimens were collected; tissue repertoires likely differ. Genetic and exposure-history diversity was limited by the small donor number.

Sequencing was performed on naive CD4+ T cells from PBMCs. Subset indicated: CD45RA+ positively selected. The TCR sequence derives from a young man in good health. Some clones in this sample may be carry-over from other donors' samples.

This CDR3 is CASSKARSRGDTYEQYF. The CDR3 DNA reads as TGTGCCAGCAGCAAAGCCCGGTCCAGAGGGGACACCTACGAGCAGTACTTC. The chain employs TRBV21-1 and TRBJ2-7; the table's D call, TRBD1, was not checked against the DNA. TRBV21-1 is a recognized pseudogene. The CDR3 runs 17 residues.